This entry describes one TCR beta chain. The antigen remains undetermined. This sample stems from a study of cytomegalovirus exposure and HLA in healthy donors. Overall study findings and caveats: Specificity of a few CMV-associated chains for CMV antigens was verified in vitro.

A multiplex PCR was run with 60 Vbeta primers and 13 Jbeta primers. Sequencing used immunoSEQ multiplex PCR; TCRdb keeps in-frame clones, though not all of them. Among 170,000 or so clones, roughly 80% were seen once, and the ten largest hold around 7.2%. From germline, CDR1 is MNHEY and CDR2 SMNVEV (reference sequence). V was trimmed by 5 bases and J by 1 base, leaving 6 bases between them. The CDR3 contains 12 residues. The J gene is TRBJ2-7, the V gene TRBV27; TRBD1 is a possible D gene (6 bases). The TCR comes from a young man in good health and CMV-seropositive. Sequenced sample: PBMCs. DNA for the CDR3: TGTGCCAGCAGTCAGGGGTCCTACGAGCAGTACTTC. Amino acid sequence: CASSQGSYEQYF.